This T cell receptor (beta chain) emerged from a study of T cells after somatic rescue of genetic block. Here immunoSEQ multiplex PCR was the method, and the copy in TCRdb shows in-frame clones only, minus some. The sample includes 85,000 to 90,000 clones, about 87% seen only once; the top ten take 1.5% to 2%. There are 15 residues in the CDR3. The V gene end was trimmed by 4 bases and the J gene end by 3 bases; junction bases not matched to a gene: 6. Germline CDR1 is SGHTS and CDR2 is YDEGEE. The sequenced material came from peripheral blood mononuclear cells (PBMCs). This chain uses TRBV5-8 with TRBJ2-1, with 8 nucleotides matching TRBD2. This sequence was found in a woman aged 18-29 years. Here the CDR3 DNA reads TGTGCCAGCAGCAACCTGGGACTAGTCTACAATGAGCAGTTCTTC. Amino acid sequence: CASSNLGLVYNEQFF.